These T cell receptor beta chains were read from a single sample in a study of Tregs in tolerant kidney transplant recipients. Using immunoSEQ multiplex PCR, the repertoire was profiled, and TCRdb retains in-frame clones only, with some absent. The profile shows approximately 65,000 clones, roughly 84% of them singletons. The material sequenced was CD4+ T cells from blood. The receptors were gathered from a human donor in good health. The CDR3 runs from the conserved cysteine through the conserved F or W. The order of the fields is clone size, J gene, D gene, V gene, CDR3 DNA, CDR3 protein. D genes are given only for firm matches. The size of a clone is reported for some rows only, either as once, few or many, or as a class for expanded clones.

. TRBJ2-2 . TRBV11-3 TGTGCCAGCAGCTTAGTGTCCAGGGCCGGGGAGCTGTTTTTT CASSLVSRAGELFF
. TRBJ1-2 . TRBV4-2 TGTGCCAGCAGCCAAGACGGACAGTACTCCTATGGCTACACCTTC CASSQDGQYSYGYTF
. TRBJ2-2 . TRBV4-1 TGCGCCAGCAGCCAACAGCAAATCGCGAACACCGGGGAGCTGTTTTTT CASSQQQIANTGELFF
medium-sized TRBJ1-6 . TRBV19 TGTGCCAGTAGTATACTAAATTCACCCCTCCACTTT CASSILNSPLHF
. TRBJ1-4 . TRBV28 TGTGCCAGCAGTCCGTTTGCCTGGGGGTCTCAGGATAATGAAAAACTGTTTTTT CASSPFAWGSQDNEKLFF
few TRBJ1-1 TRBD1 TRBV14 TGTGCCAGCAGCCAACCGACAGGGGGCCGAGCGCAAGCTTTCTTT CASSQPTGGRAQAFF
. TRBJ1-2 TRBD1 TRBV6-6 TGTGCCAGCAGTCCAGGACAGGGACTGGTCTATGGCTACACCTTC CASSPGQGLVYGYTF
once TRBJ2-1 TRBD2 TRBV7-3 TGTGCCAGCAGCTCACAGCGGGGGCGAATGGATGAGCAGTTCTTC CASSSQRGRMDEQFF
. TRBJ2-5 . TRBV20-1 TGCAGTGCTACGAACCCGGGTGCCCAGTACTTC CSATNPGAQYF
. TRBJ1-3 . TRBV10-1 TGCGCCAGCAGTGAGGGGACGGCCGGAAACACCATATATTTT CASSEGTAGNTIYF
. TRBJ1-5 . TRBV13 TGTGCCAGCAGCTCGAACCGGGACGGCAATCAGCCCCAGCATTTT CASSSNRDGNQPQHF
. TRBJ1-1 TRBD1 TRBV5-6 TGTGCCAGCAGCTCCCGGGACAGGGTACCTGAAGCTTTCTTT CASSSRDRVPEAFF
. TRBJ1-2 . TRBV11-3 TGTGCCAGCAGCTTAGGCACAGGCGGCTACACCTTC CASSLGTGGYTF
. TRBJ2-3 TRBD1 TRBV18 TGTGCCAGCTCACCACCCGACAGGGCTTTCACAGATACGCAGTATTTT CASSPPDRAFTDTQYF
. TRBJ2-1 . TRBV7-9 TGTGCCAGCAGCTTAACTAGGGCTGCCTACAATGAGCAGTTCTTC CASSLTRAAYNEQFF
. TRBJ1-5 . TRBV2 TGTGCCAGCGCTCGACAGGATAGCAATCAGCCCCAGCATTTT CASARQDSNQPQHF
. TRBJ2-7 TRBD2 TRBV4-2 TGTGCCAGCAGCCAAGGGGGGAGCGGGGGCGGGGACGAGCAGTACTTC CASSQGGSGGGDEQYF
. TRBJ2-3 . TRBV14 TGTGCCAGCAGCCAAGATCTCACAGATACGCAGTATTTT CASSQDLTDTQYF
. TRBJ2-3 TRBD2 TRBV19 TGTGCCAGTAGTATAGGTAGCGGGGGGGCCTCAGATACGCAGTATTTT CASSIGSGGASDTQYF
. TRBJ1-2 . TRBV6-6 TGTGCCAGCAGACAGGAACGTTATTACTATGGCTACACCTTC CASRQERYYYGYTF
. TRBJ1-5 . TRBV7-8 TGTGCCAGCAGCTTAGAGGGGACCTACAATCAGCCCCAGCATTTT CASSLEGTYNQPQHF
. TRBJ2-5 . TRBV9 TGTGCCAGCAGCGTAGGAGGGAGCCAAGAGACCCAGTACTTC CASSVGGSQETQYF
. TRBJ2-3 . TRBV18 TGTGCCAGCTCACCAAAGCCTGGGGGGCTCACAGATACGCAGTATTTT CASSPKPGGLTDTQYF
. TRBJ1-2 . TRBV6-5 TGTGCCAGCAGTAAAGCCTACTATGGCTACACCTTC CASSKAYYGYTF
. TRBJ2-7 . TRBV11-3 TGTGCCAGCAGCACGGACAGAGCCTACGAGCAGTACTTC CASSTDRAYEQYF
. TRBJ1-3 . TRBV7-2 TGTGCCAGCAGCTTATTACCAGCAAGCTCTGGAAACACCATATATTTT CASSLLPASSGNTIYF
. TRBJ1-5 . TRBV4-3 TGCGCCAGCAGCCAAGAAGTCAGCGGCAATCAGCCCCAGCATTTT CASSQEVSGNQPQHF
once TRBJ2-3 . TRBV28 TGTGCCAGCAGCTCGTCCGGAACAGCCGTCCCAGATACGCAGTATTTT CASSSSGTAVPDTQYF
. TRBJ2-7 TRBD1 TRBV6-1 TGTGCCAGCAGTGAAGAGGGGGGACAGGGGGCAAGGTTTGCCTACGAGCAGTACTTC CASSEEGGQGARFAYEQYF
. TRBJ2-2 . TRBV4-3 TGCGCCAGCAGCCAAGTCGTGGTGGGGAACACCGGGGAGCTGTTTTTT CASSQVVVGNTGELFF
. TRBJ2-7 TRBD2 TRBV4-1 TGCGCCAGCAGCCAAGATCGGGGGGGGAGGTCCGGCGAGCAGTACTTC CASSQDRGGRSGEQYF
. TRBJ2-7 . TRBV27 TGTGCCAGCAGTTTAGGTCCAACAGGGATCTACGAGCAGTACTTC CASSLGPTGIYEQYF
. TRBJ1-1 TRBD1 TRBV19 TGTGCCAGTAGTCAACCACCGGGACAGGGAGGCGCTGAAGCTTTCTTT CASSQPPGQGGAEAFF
. TRBJ1-4 . TRBV9 TGTGCCAGCGGTGGGGGCGGGCAGAATGAAAAACTGTTTTTT CASGGGGQNEKLFF
once TRBJ2-5 TRBD2 TRBV15 TGTGCCACCAGCAGAGATGAACCAGCGGGAGGGCCTAGGGAGACCCAGTACTTC CATSRDEPAGGPRETQYF
. TRBJ2-2 . TRBV7-7 TGTGCCAGCAGCTTAGTCCCGGGGAGTTACACCGGGGAGCTGTTTTTT CASSLVPGSYTGELFF
few TRBJ1-2 . TRBV6-4 TGTGCCAGCAGAGGATGTGGCTACACCTTC CASRGCGYTF
. TRBJ2-5 . TRBV27 TGTGCCAGCATGCAGGGTCGAGGGGAGACCCAGTACTTC CASMQGRGETQYF
. TRBJ1-2 . TRBV4-3 TGCGCCAGCAGCCGCAGAGGAGTTAACTATGGCTACACCTTC CASSRRGVNYGYTF